Listed below are T cell receptor beta chains from one sample, sequenced in a study of T cells after posttransplantation cyclophosphamide. Generated by immunoSEQ multiplex PCR, the TCRdb table keeps only in-frame clones and is missing some. Of fewer than 60,000 clones listed, under 95% are singletons. Sequencing was carried out using PBMCs. The receptors shown here come from a woman under 40 in good health and a related stem cell transplant donor. The CDR3 runs from the conserved cysteine through the conserved F or W. The D gene is left open where the match is weak. The listing skips clone size in some rows; elsewhere it reads once, few, many or a size class.

abundance	v_gene	d_gene	j_gene	CDR3nt	CDR3aa
few	TRBV27	TRBD1	TRBJ2-7	TGTGCCAGCAGTTTACGGGCAGGGGGCACCGAGCAGTACTTC	CASSLRAGGTEQYF
once	TRBV21-1	NA	TRBJ2-3	TGTGCCAGCAGCAAAGGAGGACACCGCACAGATACGCAGTATTTT	CASSKGGHRTDTQYF
NA	TRBV6-6	TRBD2	TRBJ2-3	TGTGCCAGCAGTTCGACTAGCGGGGGAAATACGCAGTATTTT	CASSSTSGGNTQYF
NA	TRBV2	NA	TRBJ2-4	TGTGCCAGCAGTGAAGCGCTTCCTACAGAATTAGCCAAAAACATTCAGTACTTC	CASSEALPTELAKNIQYF
once	TRBV6-1	NA	TRBJ1-2	TGTGCCAGCAGTCCGGACAGAGACTATGGCTACACCTTC	CASSPDRDYGYTF
NA	TRBV6-1	TRBD1	TRBJ1-1	TGTGCCAGCAGGAGGACAGGGGAGGGTGAAGCTTTCTTT	CASRRTGEGEAFF
NA	TRBV10-2	TRBD2	TRBJ2-3	TGCGCCAGCGCCCTAGCGGGGGAGTCCGATACGCAGTATTTT	CASALAGESDTQYF
NA	TRBV13	TRBD2	TRBJ2-1	TGTGCCAGCAGTCACGGGGGGGGGTACAATGAGCAGTTCTTC	CASSHGGGYNEQFF
once	TRBV19	NA	TRBJ2-5	TGTGCCAGTAGTATAGTCCCGACAGAGAAGGAGACCCAGTACTTC	CASSIVPTEKETQYF
few	TRBV11-3	NA	TRBJ2-2	TGTGCCAGCAGCCCGCAGGGGTCCGGGGAGCTGTTTTTT	CASSPQGSGELFF
NA	TRBV10-3	TRBD2	TRBJ2-3	TGTGCCATCAGTGGCGGGGGGACTAGCGGGCCTGGGCGTGGCACAGATACGCAGTATTTT	CAISGGGTSGPGRGTDTQYF
NA	TRBV11-2	TRBD2	TRBJ2-5	TGTGCCAGCAGCCAGATATCCGGGCCCGGGAGGGAGACCCAGTACTTC	CASSQISGPGRETQYF
NA	TRBV4-3	NA	TRBJ2-5	TGCGCCAGCAGCCAAGACTGGGCGGGGCCGATAAACCAAGAGACCCAGTACTTC	CASSQDWAGPINQETQYF
NA	TRBV25-1	TRBD2	TRBJ2-5	TGTGCCAGCAGTGAATATCTTGCGGGGGGAGGGGAGACCCAGTACTTC	CASSEYLAGGGETQYF
once	TRBV18	NA	TRBJ1-1	TGTGCCAGCTCACCGGGACAATCAACTGAAGCTTTCTTT	CASSPGQSTEAFF
NA	TRBV6-1	TRBD1	TRBJ2-1	TGTGCCAGCAGTGGGGGACAGGGGTGGTACAATGAGCAGTTCTTC	CASSGGQGWYNEQFF
NA	TRBV28	TRBD2	TRBJ2-7	TGTGCCAGCAGCCGTAGCGGGGGGGCCTACGAGCAGTACTTC	CASSRSGGAYEQYF
NA	TRBV25-1	NA	TRBJ2-4	TGTGCCAGCAGTGACACAGGTCCCCGAGCCAAAAACATTCAGTACTTC	CASSDTGPRAKNIQYF
NA	TRBV5-4	NA	TRBJ2-1	TGTGCCAGCAGCTTGGGCCTTACTTCCGATGAGCAGTTCTTC	CASSLGLTSDEQFF
NA	TRBV7-8	NA	TRBJ1-5	TGTGCCAGCAGCAGCCGGGACATACCGAATCAGCCCCAGCATTTT	CASSSRDIPNQPQHF
NA	TRBV29-1	NA	TRBJ1-2	TGCAGCGTTACGGACAGAGAGAACTATGGCTACACCTTC	CSVTDRENYGYTF
once	TRBV19	NA	TRBJ1-1	TGTGCCAGTAGTTCCCTCGGCCGGGGGACTCGAACTGAAGCTTTCTTT	CASSSLGRGTRTEAFF
NA	TRBV19	TRBD1	TRBJ1-1	TGTGCCAGTAGTGTGGACAGGGGGGGGACTGAAGCTTTCTTT	CASSVDRGGTEAFF
NA	TRBV19	TRBD1	TRBJ2-7	TGTGCCAGTAGTATACGGGACAGTACCTACGAGCAGTACTTC	CASSIRDSTYEQYF
NA	TRBV5-4	NA	TRBJ2-3	TGTGCCAGCAGCTTGGTTTGGGGGGGCGGGGCAGATACGCAGTATTTT	CASSLVWGGGADTQYF
NA	TRBV6-5	NA	TRBJ1-2	TGTGCCAGCAGTTCTGCCCAAGGGGGTTTAAGTGGCTACACCTTC	CASSSAQGGLSGYTF
NA	TRBV19	NA	TRBJ1-1	TGTGCCAGTAGTATCTCTATTGTGAGTCGCACTGAAGCTTTCTTT	CASSISIVSRTEAFF
NA	TRBV19	NA	TRBJ1-1	TGTGCCAGTAGTACCTTCGCCTCGCAGGCCGTCATAGAGGCTTTCTTT	CASSTFASQAVIEAFF
NA	TRBV7-2	TRBD1	TRBJ1-6	TGTGCCAGCAGCCCCGGAGGGACAGGGGGCCTTTCACCCCTCCACTTT	CASSPGGTGGLSPLHF
NA	TRBV10-1	NA	TRBJ2-7	TGCGCCAGCAGTGAGTCGACTCTGGCCTACGAGCAGTACTTC	CASSESTLAYEQYF
NA	TRBV6-5	NA	TRBJ1-2	TGTGCCAGCAGTTCCACTCAAGGCTACACCTTC	CASSSTQGYTF
NA	TRBV10-2	NA	TRBJ1-2	TGCGCCAACCCCAGTGTCCCCGCTGACTATGGCTACACCTTC	CANPSVPADYGYTF
NA	TRBV7-3	TRBD2	TRBJ2-3	TGTGCCAGCAGCCCCCACAGCGGGGCTAGCACAGATACGCAGTATTTT	CASSPHSGASTDTQYF
once	TRBV19	NA	TRBJ1-2	TGTGCCAGTAGTATAGTCCGGGGGGCCTCAGTCCCCTACTATGGCTACACCTTC	CASSIVRGASVPYYGYTF
NA	TRBV7-6	NA	TRBJ1-1	TGTGCCAGCAGCTTGGCATCCAATTACAGAGCTTTCTTT	CASSLASNYRAFF
NA	TRBV11-1	TRBD1	TRBJ2-7	TGTGCCAGCAGCTCCGACGGGACAGGGGGAGGCGAGCAGTACTTC	CASSSDGTGGGEQYF
NA	TRBV29-1	NA	TRBJ2-5	TGCAGCGTGCGTTATACAGGGTGGGAGACCCAGTACTTC	CSVRYTGWETQYF
few	TRBV21-1	NA	TRBJ1-5	TGTGCCACCGACAGGGTCGGTCAGCCCCAGCATTTT	CATDRVGQPQHF
once	TRBV4-1	TRBD1	TRBJ2-4	TGCGCCAGCAGCCAAGAGAGACAGGGATTTACCAAAAACATTCAGTACTTC	CASSQERQGFTKNIQYF
NA	TRBV25-1	NA	TRBJ2-2	TGTGCCAGCAGTGAATGGTCTAGAGCTACCGGGGAGCTGTTTTTT	CASSEWSRATGELFF
NA	TRBV5-6	NA	TRBJ1-2	TGTGCCAGCAGCCCCCTTCAGCCTGAGGGCGCCTATGGCTACACCTTC	CASSPLQPEGAYGYTF
NA	TRBV6-6	TRBD1	TRBJ2-1	TGTGCCAGCAGTTCCGGGACAGGGGGGTACAATGAGCAGTTCTTC	CASSSGTGGYNEQFF
NA	TRBV9	NA	TRBJ1-3	TGTGCCAGCAGCGCCGGACTGCTGTCTGGAAACACCATATATTTT	CASSAGLLSGNTIYF
NA	TRBV5-1	TRBD1	TRBJ1-2	TGCGCCAGCAGCCTAGACAGGGACTATGGCTACACCTTC	CASSLDRDYGYTF
NA	TRBV2	NA	TRBJ2-5	TGTGCCAGCAGTGCCTCGGAGGGGCGGGAGACCCAGTACTTC	CASSASEGRETQYF
NA	TRBV5-6	TRBD2	TRBJ2-3	TGTGCCAGCACCCTCGGGGGGGGCCCCCCAGATACGCAGTATTTT	CASTLGGGPPDTQYF
NA	TRBV5-1	TRBD2	TRBJ2-5	TGCGCCAGCAGCTTGGTACGGGGGGGTGCACGAGAGACCCAGTACTTC	CASSLVRGGARETQYF
NA	TRBV7-9	TRBD1	TRBJ1-2	TGTGCCAGCAGCTTAGTGAACAGGGGGGGAAATGGCTACACCTTC	CASSLVNRGGNGYTF
NA	TRBV7-3	NA	TRBJ2-3	TGTGCCAGCAGCCAAGGTTCCCGCGGCACTAGCACAGATACGCAGTATTTT	CASSQGSRGTSTDTQYF
NA	TRBV6-1	NA	TRBJ1-1	TGTGCCAGCAGTGAAGGTGAGGCGGGGAGCACTGAAGCTTTCTTT	CASSEGEAGSTEAFF
NA	TRBV19	TRBD1	TRBJ1-1	TGTGCCAGTAGTAGGGACAGGGGGCGGATTGGCGCTGAAGCTTTCTTT	CASSRDRGRIGAEAFF
NA	TRBV15	TRBD1	TRBJ1-3	TGTGCCACGAGGGACAGGGGCTCTGGAAACACCATATATTTT	CATRDRGSGNTIYF
NA	TRBV9	TRBD1	TRBJ2-7	TGTGCCAGCAGCGTAGATGGAGGGACAGGCTACGAGCAGTACTTC	CASSVDGGTGYEQYF
NA	TRBV7-9	NA	TRBJ1-1	TGTGCCAGCAGCCCGGGGTCCACTGAAGCTTTCTTT	CASSPGSTEAFF
NA	TRBV11-1	TRBD1	TRBJ2-1	TGTGCCAGCAGCTTAAATTGGCCGGGACAGGGTATCTATGAGCAGTTCTTC	CASSLNWPGQGIYEQFF
NA	TRBV2	TRBD2	TRBJ2-2	TGTGCCAGCAGTGAACCAGCGGGGGGTGCCGGGGAGCTGTTTTTT	CASSEPAGGAGELFF
NA	TRBV5-1	TRBD1	TRBJ2-1	TGCGCCAGCAGCTACCCGGGACAGGGTCACAATGAGCAGTTCTTC	CASSYPGQGHNEQFF
NA	TRBV5-1	NA	TRBJ1-1	TGCGCCAGCAGCTTGGAATCAGGGTCCACTGAAGCTTTCTTT	CASSLESGSTEAFF
NA	TRBV4-1	NA	TRBJ2-3	TGCGCCAGCAGCCAAGGTAGCAGAACGGCAGATACGCAGTATTTT	CASSQGSRTADTQYF
NA	TRBV7-6	NA	TRBJ1-6	TGTGCCAGCAGCTTAGTGGGCACAGGGTGGGATTCACCCCTCCACTTT	CASSLVGTGWDSPLHF